The T cell receptor (beta chain) under discussion was sequenced for a study of technical replicates of blood from several donors. The method was immunoSEQ multiplex PCR; TCRdb's version includes in-frame clones alone and lacks a portion of them. The sample includes 75,000 to 85,000 clones, 95% of them seen just once. Germline loops: CDR1 MRHNA, CDR2 SNTAGT. This CDR3 region has 16 residues. V was pared by 3 bases and J by 0 bases, with 13 bases between. The sample comprised T cells isolated from PBMCs. The rearrangement links TRBV6-4 to TRBJ2-3, with unresolved D. This receptor was obtained from a human donor in good health. As DNA, the CDR3 is TGTGCCAGCAGTGAAACACACGTTTCCAGCACAGATACGCAGTATTTT. It encodes CASSETHVSSTDTQYF.